This T cell receptor (beta chain) is drawn from a study of T-cell memory formation after mild COVID-19. Study information: The TCR clusters were mostly specific to one donor. Study outcomes and limitations: Prior to infection, memory already included some responding clones, suggesting cross-reactive memory joined. Second-wave clones reaching peak frequency on day 37 lacked confirmed SARS-CoV-2 specificity.

A few counts support this clonotype. Its antigen remains unknown. Each CDR3 protein is one row after TCRdb ran MiXCR on the 5' RACE reads. The table lists more than 150,000 distinct CDR3 sequences, about 18% of them singletons. This CDR3 contains 14 residues. Germline V gene lookup returns CDR1 SEHNR and CDR2 FQNEAQ (reference sequence). V shed 6 bases and J shed 7 bases, with 15 bases lying between them. The receptor's source is a man aged 18 to 29 who had mild COVID-19 (a few samples of this study predate the infection). Cell type and time point are not known. Sequences were obtained from PBMCs or a T cell subset sorted from them (not recorded which). The rearrangement uses TRBV7-9 and TRBJ2-2; a possible D gene is TRBD1 (5 bases). The CDR3 bases are TGTGCCAGCAGTCTACAGGCCGGGTTCGGGGAGCTGTTTTTT. Translation gives CASSLQAGFGELFF.